This is a list of T cell receptor beta chains from one sample in a study of blood T cell repertoires in COVID-19. Clones were sequenced by immunoSEQ multiplex PCR, and TCRdb holds only the in-frame ones, with some missing. The table has 100,000 to 150,000 clones, roughly 86% seen once; the top ten hold approximately 3.3%. The sequenced sample consisted of peripheral blood. The receptors here all came from a woman in her sixties or seventies with acute or convalescent COVID-19. The CDR3 runs from the conserved cysteine through the conserved F or W. D genes are given only for firm matches. Where a row states a size, it is once, few, many or the class of an expanded clone; other rows omit it.

D gene: -; V gene: TRBV29-1; clone size: -; CDR3 protein: CSVDESNYGYTF
D gene: TRBD2; V gene: TRBV9; clone size: -; CDR3 protein: CASSVSTSGSYEQYF
D gene: -; V gene: TRBV7-9; clone size: -; CDR3 protein: CASSGLEVGYGYTF
D gene: TRBD1; V gene: TRBV25-1; clone size: -; CDR3 protein: CASSGYPGTGETYGYTF
D gene: -; V gene: TRBV2; clone size: -; CDR3 protein: CASSEARGVGGDF
D gene: TRBD1; V gene: TRBV6-6; clone size: -; CDR3 protein: CASSGTGGNGELFF
D gene: -; V gene: TRBV6-5; clone size: -; CDR3 protein: CASRVTGTSYNEQFF
D gene: -; V gene: TRBV27; clone size: -; CDR3 protein: CASKPGSNSPLHF
D gene: -; V gene: TRBV7-9; clone size: -; CDR3 protein: CAGDTAGDYGYTF
D gene: TRBD1; V gene: TRBV18; clone size: -; CDR3 protein: CASSPFRTGGGLDGGYTF
D gene: TRBD2; V gene: TRBV29-1; clone size: -; CDR3 protein: CSVSRTSGRSEQFF
D gene: -; V gene: TRBV25-1; clone size: -; CDR3 protein: CASSSGFSEAFF
D gene: -; V gene: TRBV4-1; clone size: -; CDR3 protein: CASSQDLTGSNQPQHF
D gene: TRBD1; V gene: TRBV7-9; clone size: -; CDR3 protein: CASSLRGQGGNEQFF
D gene: -; V gene: TRBV9; clone size: -; CDR3 protein: CASSEDPRDEQYF
D gene: TRBD1; V gene: TRBV6-1; clone size: -; CDR3 protein: CASSGARGVEKLFF
D gene: -; V gene: TRBV5-4; clone size: once; CDR3 protein: CASSRGNQETQYF
D gene: -; V gene: TRBV30; clone size: -; CDR3 protein: CAWSRGTGWQNTEAFF
D gene: -; V gene: TRBV18; clone size: -; CDR3 protein: CASSSGVGETQYF
D gene: TRBD2; V gene: TRBV5-1; clone size: -; CDR3 protein: CASSSRTSGRASTGELFF
D gene: TRBD1; V gene: TRBV24-1; clone size: -; CDR3 protein: CATSDPRTGGVGGELFF
D gene: TRBD1; V gene: TRBV5-1; clone size: -; CDR3 protein: CASSLKGQGGSPLHF
D gene: TRBD1; V gene: TRBV10-2; clone size: -; CDR3 protein: CASSEVPAGGSYTF
D gene: TRBD1; V gene: TRBV6-1; clone size: -; CDR3 protein: CASSETGGEQPQHF
D gene: -; V gene: TRBV15; clone size: -; CDR3 protein: CATSSPGRRENEQFF
D gene: TRBD1; V gene: TRBV7-2; clone size: -; CDR3 protein: CASSLGWTGRGGYTF
D gene: -; V gene: TRBV9; clone size: -; CDR3 protein: CASSVARLPGYNEQFF
D gene: TRBD1; V gene: TRBV27; clone size: -; CDR3 protein: CASSFGTGGGGEQFF
D gene: TRBD1; V gene: TRBV6-4; clone size: -; CDR3 protein: CASKPTGGDYNSPLHF
D gene: TRBD1; V gene: TRBV19; clone size: -; CDR3 protein: CASTRDRANYGYTF
D gene: -; V gene: TRBV2; clone size: -; CDR3 protein: CASRPGGAPNEKLFF
D gene: -; V gene: TRBV2; clone size: few; CDR3 protein: CARGPMNTEAFF
D gene: -; V gene: TRBV28; clone size: -; CDR3 protein: CASSADRSGTEAFF